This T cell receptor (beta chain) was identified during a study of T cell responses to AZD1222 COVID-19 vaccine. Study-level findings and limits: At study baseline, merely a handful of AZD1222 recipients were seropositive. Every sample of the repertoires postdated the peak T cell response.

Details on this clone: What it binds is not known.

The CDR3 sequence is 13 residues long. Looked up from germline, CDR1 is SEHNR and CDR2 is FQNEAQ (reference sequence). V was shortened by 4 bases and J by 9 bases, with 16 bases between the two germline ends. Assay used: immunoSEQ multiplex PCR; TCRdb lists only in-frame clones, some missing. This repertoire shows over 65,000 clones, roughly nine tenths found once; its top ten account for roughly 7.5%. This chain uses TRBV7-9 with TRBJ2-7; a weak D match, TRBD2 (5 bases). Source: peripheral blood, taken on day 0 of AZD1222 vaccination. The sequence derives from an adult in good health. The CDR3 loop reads CASSSPLFGVQYF. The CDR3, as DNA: TGTGCCAGCAGCTCGCCCCTGTTCGGGGTGCAGTACTTC.